The 13 T cell receptor beta chains in this list originate from one sample, sequenced in a study of T-cell reconstitution after alpha-beta-depleted transplantation in children (dated by TCRdb to the mid-2010s). Receptor libraries were prepared by PCR. Sequencing relied on an Illumina HiSeq 2500. To normalize quantification of the TCRbeta repertoire, the TCR libraries were built with molecular barcoding that relied on unique molecular identifiers. TCRdb took the public reads, trimmed them with fastp at Q25, ran MiXCR for clone calling and kept in-frame beta chains. Rows are unified per CDR3 protein, each entry keeping the most common DNA and genes. Recorded for this sample are some 830,000 distinct CDR3 sequences; roughly 15% of them occurred a single time. The leading ten clones occupy about 4.6% of the sample. This specimen's treatment or condition label, per the study, means: allogeneic hematopoietic cell transplantation with graft depleted of TCRalphabeta T cells and CD19 B cells.

Sequences were derived from PBMCs, mostly from graft donor cells, sampled 360 days after TCRalphabeta/CD19-depleted stem cell transplant. These receptors originate from a male patient between 5 and 17 years old who had a stem cell transplant for acute lymphoblastic leukemia, so the T cells may come from the graft donor.

The chain uses TRBV4-2 and TRBJ2-2, with 7 positions matching TRBD2. This CDR3 contains 18 residues. Germline-derived CDR1 and CDR2 are LGHNA and YNFKEQ. V lost 4 bases, J lost 1 base, and 12 bases stayed unmatched. This CDR3 reads CASSLYSRLAVNTGELFF. The CDR3 DNA is TGTGCCAGCAGCCTATACAGTAGGCTAGCGGTGAACACCGGGGAGCTGTTTTTT.

The chain has TRBV28 and TRBJ2-7; perhaps TRBD1 as D (6 bases). Looked up from germline, CDR1 is MDHEN and CDR2 is SYDVKM. V was clipped by 3 bases and J by 12 bases, with 12 bases between them. CDR3 length: 11 amino acids. The CDR3, as DNA: TGTGCCAGCAGTTTTACAGGGCTTCGGTACTTC. This sequence encodes CASSFTGLRYF.

V and J are TRBV29-1 and TRBJ1-1; perhaps TRBD1 as D (6 bases). The V gene lost 5 bases and the J gene lost 1 base, with 11 bases spanning the gap. Germline CDR1 reads SQVTM; CDR2 reads ANQGSEA. The CDR3 is 13 residues long. The CDR3 DNA sequence: TGCAGCGTTTGGACAGAGGGGAACACTGAAGCTTTCTTT. Translating gives CSVWTEGNTEAFF.

The table lists this clonotype with many counts. This chain uses TRBV15 with TRBJ2-5, with 7 positions matching TRBD2. Germline V gives CDR1 LNHNV, CDR2 YYDKDF (reference sequence). This CDR3 region has 14 residues. V shed 0 bases, J shed 4 bases, and the junction held 2 bases outside the gene matches. The CDR3 DNA reads TGTGCCACCAGCAGAGATCGACTAGCAGAGACCCAGTACTTC. Encoded protein: CATSRDRLAETQYF.

The V and J genes are TRBV19 and TRBJ2-1; 8 positions match TRBD1. Germline CDR1 LNHDA, CDR2 SQIVND (reference sequence). The CDR3 spans 13 residues. After removal of 3 bases from V and 9 bases from J, the junction contained 4 bases not matched to a gene. CDR3 sequence: CASSIQGAGEQFF. The CDR3 nucleotides are TGTGCCAGTAGTATCCAGGGGGCCGGTGAGCAGTTCTTC.

J is TRBJ2-2 and V is TRBV3-1; maybe TRBD1 (6 bases). There are 17 residues in the CDR3. Germline CDR1 and CDR2: LGHDT and YNNKEL (reference sequence). V gave up 4 bases and J gave up 2 bases, with 17 bases separating them. The CDR3 DNA sequence: TGTGCCAGCAGCCTCAAACAGGTGGACAGTAACACCGGGGAGCTGTTTTTT. Its translation is CASSLKQVDSNTGELFF.

This clonotype was observed a handful of times. V usage is TRBV5-1 and J usage is TRBJ1-1, with D possibly matching TRBD1 (5 bases). Germline CDR1 and CDR2: SGHRS and YFSETQ. With 2 bases removed from V and 10 bases from J, the gap between germline ends came to 15 bases. The CDR3 has 13 residues. CDR3 loop: CASSFLTGVRAFF. The CDR3 region has the DNA TGCGCCAGCAGCTTCCTAACGGGGGTAAGAGCTTTCTTT. Complete variable domain (other parts from reference TRBV5-1 and TRBJ1-1): KAGVTQTPRYLIKTRGQQVTLSCSPISGHRSVSWYQQTPGQGLQFLFEYFSETQRNKGNFPGRFSGRQFSNSRSEMNVSTLELGDSALYLCASSFLTGVRAFFGQGTRLTVV.

This clonotype was seen more than once but under ten times. This chain connects TRBV6-5 to TRBJ1-6; tentatively, D is TRBD1 (5 bases). V lost 0 bases and J 8 bases, leaving 11 bases between the germline ends. Germline CDR1 and CDR2: MNHEY and SVGAGI. This CDR3 is built from 15 residues. The CDR3 sequence: CASSYSWGLDSPLHF. The CDR3 DNA sequence: TGTGCCAGCAGTTACTCATGGGGCCTCGATTCACCCCTCCACTTT.

The genes are TRBV5-1 and TRBJ2-2; D remains unclear. The CDR3 has 16 amino acids. Trimming took off 1 base at V and 3 bases at J, with 13 bases between the two ends. The germline V gene encodes CDR1 SGHRS and CDR2 YFSETQ. The CDR3 here is CASSLTLGVYTGELFF. CDR3 coding DNA: TGCGCCAGCAGCTTGACCCTGGGTGTCTACACCGGGGAGCTGTTTTTT.

The V call is TRBV15, the J call TRBJ2-3, with 11 bases matching TRBD2. V lost 0 bases, J lost 6 bases, and 14 bases stayed unmatched. The CDR3 covers 19 residues. Germline V gene data show CDR1 as LNHNV and CDR2 as YYDKDF (reference sequence). The CDR3 sequence: CATSRDGSTSGTLGDTQYF. The CDR3 DNA sequence: TGTGCCACCAGCAGAGATGGATCGACTAGCGGGACCCTCGGGGATACGCAGTATTTT.

This clonotype was seen only a few times. This chain joins TRBV7-2 and TRBJ1-2; no clear D gene. Germline CDR1 reads SGHTA; CDR2 reads FQGNSA. V lost 1 base and J lost 1, with 10 bases in between. This CDR3 spans 15 amino acids. The CDR3 region is CASSLDRSYNYGYTF. The CDR3 coding sequence is TGTGCCAGCAGCTTAGATCGCAGCTATAACTATGGCTACACCTTC.

The chain joins TRBV27 to TRBJ1-1, with D uncertain. CDR3 length: 16 residues. V lost 7 bases and J 4 bases, leaving 22 bases between the germline ends. The germline V gene encodes CDR1 MNHEY and CDR2 SMNVEV (reference sequence). This chain's CDR3 is CASISFLRGSSTEAFF. The CDR3 coding sequence is TGTGCCAGCATTTCCTTCTTGAGAGGGTCCTCCACTGAAGCTTTCTTT.

This clonotype was observed once. The V gene is TRBV3-1, the J gene TRBJ2-1; 13 nucleotides line up with TRBD2. V lost 1 base to trimming and J lost 8 bases; unmatched junction nucleotides: 5. Per the germline V gene, CDR1 is LGHDT and CDR2 is YNNKEL (reference sequence). This CDR3 is 16 amino acids long. The chain's CDR3 is CASSQGGTSGNYEQFF. DNA for the CDR3: TGTGCCAGCAGCCAAGGGGGGACTAGCGGGAATTATGAGCAGTTCTTC.